The clone carrying this T cell receptor beta chain has a single count. The source of the sample is a study of T cell responses to AZD1222 COVID-19 vaccine. Trimming shortened V by 1 base and J by 4 bases, and 10 bases separated the two germline ends. Per germline, CDR1 MNHEY and CDR2 SMNVEV (reference sequence). The CDR3 extends over 14 amino acids. The data were produced by immunoSEQ multiplex PCR, yet TCRdb's version contains in-frame clones alone and is incomplete. This sample has about 100,000 clones, with around 87% found just once. The input for sequencing was peripheral blood, taken 28 days after the second AZD1222 dose. The TCR originated in an adult who received the AZD1222 COVID-19 vaccine. This chain links TRBV27 with TRBJ1-2, with D perhaps matching TRBD1 (6 bases). DNA for the CDR3: TGTGCCAGCAGTTTATTTGCAGGGGTCTATGGCTACACCTTC. This encodes CASSLFAGVYGYTF.